This TCR beta chain originates from a study of type 1 and type 2 diabetes patients. Turning to the study itself: Participants included type 1 and type 2 diabetes patients plus nondiabetic controls. Whole-study findings and limits: In type 2 diabetes, highly-expanded CD4+ clones took a median about 3.9% of reads. Some T1D-only expanded clones might appear in more T2D or control samples.

This CDR3 spans 15 amino acids. Germline V gives CDR1 GTSNPN, CDR2 SVGIG (reference sequence). With V trimmed by 3 bases and J by 0 bases, 5 bases remained unmatched. PCR was run on genomic DNA. Amplification of the beta chain CDR3 used 30 forward and 13 reverse multiplex primers. TCRdb recomputed calls from the multiplex PCR reads with MiXCR, one row per CDR3 protein. This table holds fewer than 350,000 distinct CDR3 sequences, roughly 44% found once. Each participant gave 8 to 10 milliliters of peripheral blood. This clonotype was seen a handful of times. Antigen specificity is unknown. This TCR came from a man aged 18 to 30 with type 2 diabetes. The chain uses TRBV30 and TRBJ2-1; 7 bases are shared with TRBD1. Sequencing used peripheral blood mononuclear cells (PBMCs). CDR3 sequence: CAWRAGGSSYNEQFF. The DNA for the CDR3 is TGTGCCTGGAGGGCAGGGGGAAGCTCCTACAATGAGCAGTTCTTC. Full variable domain (outside the CDR3, taken from reference TRBV30 and TRBJ2-1): SQTIHQWPATLVQPVGSPLSLECTVEGTSNPNLYWYRQAAGRGLQLLFYSVGIGQISSEVPQNLSASRPQDRQFILSSKKLLLSDSGFYLCAWRAGGSSYNEQFFGPGTRLTVL.